The sequence of this TCR beta chain was determined in a study of blood T cell repertoires in COVID-19. The wider study: Specimens from acute and convalescent COVID-19 originated in the United States, Italy and Spain.

V lost 2 bases and J lost 4, with 12 bases in between. The CDR3 is 15 amino acids. Germline V CDR1 and CDR2: MNHEY, SVGAGI. This clone has a single count. In the study's own analysis: Reference gene primer amplification in the assay estimated nucleated cell counts. The method was immunoSEQ multiplex PCR; TCRdb's version includes in-frame clones alone and lacks a portion of them. The D gene and trimming were derived from the DNA, and the V and J assignments and clone size from that table. The sample contains some 150,000 clones, nearly 80% of which appear only once. The sample consisted of peripheral blood. This chain uses TRBV6-5 with TRBJ1-5; tentative D call: TRBD1 (6 bases). The TCR comes from an elderly woman with acute or convalescent COVID-19. CDR3 region: CASSYGGAQNQPQHF. CDR3 sequence (DNA): TGTGCCAGCAGTTACGGGGGGGCGCAAAATCAGCCCCAGCATTTT.